The T cell receptor beta chain described here comes from a study of blood T cell repertoires in COVID-19. The wider study: PBMCs, B-cell-depleted T cells, or T cells were the source of the cDNA or gDNA that made up the material.

Germline values: CDR1 SGHVS, CDR2 FQNEAQ. V lost 5 bases, J lost 5 bases, and 12 bases stayed unmatched. The CDR3 has 18 residues. Measured with immunoSEQ multiplex PCR; TCRdb has only the in-frame clones, and not every one. Counted here are 400,000 or so clones, roughly 89% occurring once; the ten biggest clones make up roughly 0.76%. V gene TRBV7-8 combines with J gene TRBJ2-1; 13 bases fit TRBD2. The TCR comes from a man aged 18-30 years with COVID-19, enrolled during active disease. The sequenced sample consisted of peripheral blood. This chain's CDR3 is CASSLVGRGLAGNNEQFF. CDR3 nucleotide sequence: TGTGCCAGCAGCCTAGTAGGTCGGGGACTAGCGGGGAACAATGAGCAGTTCTTC.